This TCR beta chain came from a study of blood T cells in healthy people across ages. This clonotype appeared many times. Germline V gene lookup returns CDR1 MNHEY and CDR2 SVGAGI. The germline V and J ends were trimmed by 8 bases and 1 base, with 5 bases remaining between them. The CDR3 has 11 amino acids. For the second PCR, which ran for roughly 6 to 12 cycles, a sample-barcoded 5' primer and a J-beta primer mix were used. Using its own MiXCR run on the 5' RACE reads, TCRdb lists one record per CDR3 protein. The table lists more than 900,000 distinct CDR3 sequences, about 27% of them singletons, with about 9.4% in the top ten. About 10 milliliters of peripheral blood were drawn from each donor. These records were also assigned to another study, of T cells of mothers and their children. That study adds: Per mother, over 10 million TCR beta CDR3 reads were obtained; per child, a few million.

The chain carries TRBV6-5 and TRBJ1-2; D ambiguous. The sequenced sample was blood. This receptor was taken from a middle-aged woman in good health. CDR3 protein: CASRLNYGYTF. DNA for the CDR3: TGTGCCAGCCGGCTTAACTATGGCTACACCTTC.